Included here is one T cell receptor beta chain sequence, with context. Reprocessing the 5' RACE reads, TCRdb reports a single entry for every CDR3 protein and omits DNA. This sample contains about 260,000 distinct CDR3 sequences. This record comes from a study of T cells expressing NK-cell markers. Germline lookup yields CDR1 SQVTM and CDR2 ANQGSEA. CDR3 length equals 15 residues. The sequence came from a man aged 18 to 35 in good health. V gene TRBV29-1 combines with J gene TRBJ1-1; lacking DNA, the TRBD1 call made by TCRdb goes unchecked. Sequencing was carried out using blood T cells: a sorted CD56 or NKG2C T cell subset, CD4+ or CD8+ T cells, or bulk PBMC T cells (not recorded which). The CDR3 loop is CSVEPRDRGNTEAFF.